The 8 T cell receptor beta chains in this list originate from one sample, sequenced in a study of T cell responses to AZD1222 COVID-19 vaccine. Profiled with immunoSEQ multiplex PCR; TCRdb holds only in-frame clones, not every one. The sample includes approximately 300,000 clones, 90% to 95% of them seen just once. This material consisted of peripheral blood, taken 28 days after the second AZD1222 dose. Source of these receptors: an adult who received the AZD1222 COVID-19 vaccine.

V usage is TRBV3-1 (or the pseudogene TRBV3-2) and J usage is TRBJ1-1, with D possibly matching TRBD1 (5 bases). Germline V gives CDR1 LGHDT, CDR2 YNNKEL (reference sequence). The CDR3 is 13 residues long. V shed 3 bases and J shed 1 base, with 6 bases lying between them. This chain's CDR3 is CASSHGQNTEAFF. CDR3 nucleotides: TGTGCCAGCAGCCACGGACAGAACACTGAAGCTTTCTTT.

V is TRBV7-6 and J is TRBJ2-7; possible D gene TRBD2, 6 bases. Germline V gene lookup returns CDR1 SGHVS and CDR2 FNYEAQ. This CDR3 has 15 residues. Deletions cut 5 bases from V and 2 bases from J, with 16 bases between. The CDR3 loop is CASSQETSQAYEQYF. The CDR3 coding sequence is TGTGCCAGCAGCCAAGAGACTAGTCAGGCCTACGAGCAGTACTTC.

V is TRBV2 and J is TRBJ2-3; TRBD2 might be the D (6 bases). With 6 bases removed from V and 1 base from J, the gap between germline ends came to 11 bases. Germline V gene data show CDR1 as SNHLY and CDR2 as FYNNEI. The CDR3 spans 14 residues. The CDR3 DNA reads as TGTGCCAGCAGGGCAGGAGGGGGCACAGATACGCAGTATTTT. It encodes CASRAGGGTDTQYF.

The CDR3: CASTQNNEQFF. The DNA of the CDR3 is TGTGCCAGTACCCAGAACAATGAGCAGTTCTTC. The V call is TRBV19, the J call TRBJ2-1; no definite D call. Germline V lookup: CDR1 LNHDA, CDR2 SQIVND (reference sequence). The CDR3 is 11 amino acids. The V end lost 7 bases, the J end lost 5 bases, and 6 bases lay between the germline ends.

In this sample, this clone turned up a few times. The CDR3 sequence: CASIGGAGANVLTF. CDR3 DNA sequence: TGTGCCAGCATCGGGGGGGCTGGGGCCAACGTCCTGACTTTC. The rearrangement joins TRBV28 to TRBJ2-6; 8 bases match TRBD2. CDR1 is MDHEN, CDR2 SYDVKM, per germline. Germline trimming cut 7 bases from V and 2 bases from J; bases unmatched to any gene: 1. The CDR3 loop spans 14 amino acids.

V is TRBV19 and J is TRBJ1-1; weak D call: TRBD1 (6 bases). Trimming stripped 8 bases from V and 4 bases from J, with 23 bases between. In germline, CDR1 is LNHDA, CDR2 SQIVND (reference sequence). The CDR3 has 16 residues. This chain's CDR3 is CASLPLPGAEVTEAFF. CDR3 DNA sequence: TGTGCCAGTCTCCCGCTACCGGGGGCGGAGGTCACTGAAGCTTTCTTT. Full variable domain (missing parts from reference TRBV19 and TRBJ1-1): DGGITQSPKYLFRKEGQNVTLSCEQNLNHDAMYWYRQDPGQGLRLIYYSQIVNDFQKGDIAEGYSVSREKKESFPLTVTSAQKNPTAFYLCASLPLPGAEVTEAFFGQGTRLTVV.

The chain carries TRBV6-5 and TRBJ1-5, with 8 bases identical to TRBD1. This CDR3 is built from 15 residues. From germline, CDR1 is MNHEY and CDR2 SVGAGI. After removal of 5 bases from V and 4 bases from J, the junction contained 7 bases not matched to a gene. CDR3 region: CASSTPGQENQPQHF. CDR3 nucleotide sequence: TGTGCCAGCAGTACCCCGGGACAGGAGAATCAGCCCCAGCATTTT.

This sequence joins TRBV19 and TRBJ1-2; D remains unclear. Trimming removed 3 bases at V and 3 bases at J, with 11 bases between. The CDR3 contains 14 residues. Germline CDR1 is LNHDA and CDR2 is SQIVND (reference sequence). The CDR3 DNA follows: TGTGCCAGTAGTATCAAGGTTCGGGACTATGGCTACACCTTC. As protein: CASSIKVRDYGYTF.